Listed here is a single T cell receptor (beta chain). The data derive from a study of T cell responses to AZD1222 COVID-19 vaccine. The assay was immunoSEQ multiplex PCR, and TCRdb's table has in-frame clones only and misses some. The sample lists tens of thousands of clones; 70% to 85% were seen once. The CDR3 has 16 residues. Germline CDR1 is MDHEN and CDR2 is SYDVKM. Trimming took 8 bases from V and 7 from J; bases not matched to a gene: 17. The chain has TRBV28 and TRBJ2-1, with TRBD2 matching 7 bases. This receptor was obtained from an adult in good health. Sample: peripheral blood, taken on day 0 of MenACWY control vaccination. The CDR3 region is CASDRGAGVQGNEQFF. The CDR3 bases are TGTGCCAGCGACCGAGGGGCGGGAGTTCAGGGTAATGAGCAGTTCTTC.